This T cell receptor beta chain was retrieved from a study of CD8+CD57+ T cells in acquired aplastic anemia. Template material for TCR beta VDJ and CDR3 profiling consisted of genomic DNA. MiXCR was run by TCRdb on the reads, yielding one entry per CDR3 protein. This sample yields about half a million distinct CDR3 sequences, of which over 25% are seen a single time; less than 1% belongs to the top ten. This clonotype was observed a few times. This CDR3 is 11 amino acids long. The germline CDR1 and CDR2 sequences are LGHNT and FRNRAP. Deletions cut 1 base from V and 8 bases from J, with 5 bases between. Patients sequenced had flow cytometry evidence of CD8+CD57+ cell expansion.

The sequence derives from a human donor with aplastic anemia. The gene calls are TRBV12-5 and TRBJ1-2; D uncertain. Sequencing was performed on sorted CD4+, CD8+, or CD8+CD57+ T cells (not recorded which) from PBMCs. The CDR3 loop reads CASGLELGYTF. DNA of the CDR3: TGTGCTAGTGGTTTGGAACTGGGCTACACCTTC.